The 5 T cell receptor beta chains below all came from one sample that was sequenced in a study of blood T cell repertoires in COVID-19. Profiling relied on immunoSEQ multiplex PCR, and the TCRdb table lists in-frame clones only, not all of them. The table lists about 310,000 clones, around 87% of them singletons. Source material: peripheral blood. The receptors were sampled from a woman between 40 and 55 years old with COVID-19, enrolled during active disease.

The gene calls are TRBV19 and TRBJ1-3; a weak D match, TRBD1 (5 bases). Germline loops: CDR1 LNHDA, CDR2 SQIVND (reference sequence). The V end was cut by 9 bases, the J end by 0 bases, with 12 bases between. This CDR3 is 14 amino acids long. This CDR3 reads CASGQTVSGNTIYF. The CDR3 DNA reads TGTGCCAGCGGGCAGACAGTCTCTGGAAACACCATATATTTT.

J is TRBJ1-5 and V is TRBV27, with D unclear. Germline CDR1 and CDR2: MNHEY and SMNVEV (reference sequence). The CDR3 spans 15 residues. Trimming cost V 3 bases and J 0 bases, with 9 bases left between them. The DNA of the CDR3 is TGTGCCAGCAGTTTGGGCCGGTATAGCAATCAGCCCCAGCATTTT. Translated: CASSLGRYSNQPQHF.

The rearrangement uses TRBV27 and TRBJ2-5; TRBD1 aligns across 8 bases. Per the germline V gene, CDR1 is MNHEY and CDR2 is SMNVEV (reference sequence). V lost 6 bases and J lost 5; bases outside the gene matches: 8. This CDR3 comprises 14 residues. In DNA, the CDR3 is TGTGCCAGCAGACTGACAGGGGCCGGGGAGACCCAGTACTTC. It encodes CASRLTGAGETQYF.

The genes are TRBV6-5 and TRBJ1-6, with D tentatively TRBD1 (5 bases). Trimming shortened V by 8 bases and J by 10 bases, and 21 bases separated the two germline ends. Germline assignment: CDR1 MNHEY and CDR2 SVGAGI. The CDR3 has 15 residues. The CDR3 spells CASCTSGPRGSPLHF. The CDR3 nucleotides read TGTGCCAGCTGTACTTCCGGACCACGGGGGTCACCCCTCCACTTT.

V usage is TRBV6-8 and J usage is TRBJ1-4; D is perhaps TRBD1 (5 bases). Trimming took 0 bases from V and 6 from J, leaving 17 bases between them. The CDR3 sequence is 17 residues long. From germline, CDR1 is MNHGY and CDR2 SAAAGT. The DNA for the CDR3 is TGTGCCAGCAGTTACTCGATAGGGGCCGTCAGGGATGAAAAACTGTTTTTT. Its translation: CASSYSIGAVRDEKLFF.